The clone carrying this T cell receptor beta chain was seen a handful of times. RNA extraction was followed by reverse transcription into cDNA, which acted as the sequencing template. Profiling relied on immunoSEQ multiplex PCR, and the TCRdb table lists in-frame clones only, not all of them. The sample carries some 170,000 clones, roughly 59% recorded once. CDR1 and CDR2 (germline): SQVTM, ANQGSEA. The CDR3 spans 15 residues. The trim removed 8 bases at V and 3 bases at J, leaving 15 bases unmatched. This entry is derived from a study of CD8+ T cells in alopecia areata. Study-level information: Patients in the study were on tofacitinib for 6 to 18 months, then off it for 6 months.

Collected material from alopecia areata patients comprised lesional scalp punch biopsies and peripheral blood. PBMCs, the starting material, were the source of sorted CD4+ and CD8+ T cells. Sequenced here: CD4+ T cells sorted from blood, sampled at week 0. This clonotype was sampled from a human donor with alopecia areata. The chain carries TRBV29-1 and TRBJ2-5, with TRBD2 matching over 7 bases. CDR3 in amino acids: CSSPGPSGREETQYF. The DNA for the CDR3 is TGCAGCTCCCCCGGGCCGAGTGGGAGGGAAGAGACCCAGTACTTC.